This T cell receptor beta chain was captured in a study of cytomegalovirus exposure and HLA in healthy donors. The study's findings and limits: High specificity and sensitivity for cytomegalovirus status were reported for the classifier. A list of about 180 TCR beta chains associated with cytomegalovirus was given.

Repertoires were generated with immunoSEQ multiplex PCR, while TCRdb's copy carries only in-frame clones and drops some. Of roughly 84,000 clones listed, around 90% are singletons. The V and J ends lost 4 bases and 0 bases, in that order; junction bases with no gene match: 6. The CDR3 runs to 16 residues. The germline gives CDR1 LGHNA, CDR2 YNFKEQ. This clone has a single count. The antigen remains undetermined. V usage is TRBV4-2 and J usage is TRBJ1-3; 7 bases map to TRBD1. This TCR derives from a man aged 30 to 39 in good health and CMV-seronegative. Material for sequencing was PBMCs. The CDR3 DNA follows: TGTGCCAGCAGCCGACTAACAGGGGACTCTGGAAACACCATATATTTT. It yields the protein CASSRLTGDSGNTIYF.